The 5 T cell receptor beta chains below come from one sample, sequenced in a study of control samples from healthy donors and cancer patients. Sequenced by immunoSEQ multiplex PCR; TCRdb stores in-frame clones only, minus some. The sample records about 89,000 clones, about 89% being singletons. Specimen: blood. The receptors come from a man aged 30-40 years in good health.

V and J are TRBV11-2 and TRBJ2-2; no firm D call. Per germline, CDR1 SGHAT and CDR2 FQNNGV. This CDR3 has 15 residues. Trimming removed 5 bases at V and 0 bases at J, with 10 bases between. The DNA of the CDR3 is TGTGCCAGCAGCCCGTGGCAATCGAACACCGGGGAGCTGTTTTTT. Residues: CASSPWQSNTGELFF.

The chain joins TRBV19 to TRBJ1-3; D uncertain. Germline assignment: CDR1 LNHDA and CDR2 SQIVND (reference sequence). V was cut by 3 bases and J by 4 bases, with 13 bases left in between. The CDR3 covers 15 residues. The CDR3 here is CASSIWSGSGNTIYF. The CDR3 DNA reads TGTGCCAGTAGTATTTGGTCAGGCAGCGGAAACACCATATATTTT.

The V gene is TRBV24-1, the J gene TRBJ1-2; D unclear. V shed 0 bases and J shed 8 bases, with 6 bases lying between them. The CDR3 runs 12 residues. Germline loops: CDR1 KGHDR, CDR2 SFDVKD. CDR3 sequence reads: CATSDLTTGYTF. CDR3 DNA: TGTGCCACCAGTGATTTGACGACCGGCTACACCTTC.

J is TRBJ2-1 and V is TRBV11-2, with 8 bases identical to TRBD1. Germline V gene sequence: CDR1 SGHAT, CDR2 FQNNGV. Losses at the gene ends were 5 bases for V and 7 bases for J; bases not matched to a gene: 7. CDR3 length equals 14 residues. CDR3 nucleotides: TGTGCCAGCAGCCTTCGGACAGGGCGGAATGAGCAGTTCTTC. It codes for CASSLRTGRNEQFF.

The rearrangement links TRBV24-1 to TRBJ2-3; TRBD1 is a possible D gene (8 bases). Germline CDR1 and CDR2: KGHDR and SFDVKD. CDR3 size: 17 residues. With 1 base removed from V and 2 bases from J, the gap between germline ends came to 15 bases. This CDR3 is CATSDFERDRPTDTQYF. CDR3 DNA sequence: TGTGCCACCAGTGATTTCGAGCGGGACAGGCCCACAGATACGCAGTATTTT.